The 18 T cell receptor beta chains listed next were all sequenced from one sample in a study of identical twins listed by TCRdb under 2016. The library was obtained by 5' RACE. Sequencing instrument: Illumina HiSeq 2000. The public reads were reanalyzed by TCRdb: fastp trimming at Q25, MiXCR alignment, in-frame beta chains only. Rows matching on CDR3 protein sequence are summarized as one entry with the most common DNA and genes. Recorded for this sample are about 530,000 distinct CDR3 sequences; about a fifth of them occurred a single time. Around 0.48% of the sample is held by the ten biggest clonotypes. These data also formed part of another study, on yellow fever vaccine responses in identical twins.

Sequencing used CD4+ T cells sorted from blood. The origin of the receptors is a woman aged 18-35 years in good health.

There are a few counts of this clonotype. CDR3: CASSASGGTTDTQYF. The CDR3 nucleotides are TGCGCCAGCAGTGCAAGCGGGGGGACCACAGATACGCAGTATTTT. The genes are TRBV10-2 and TRBJ2-3, with TRBD2 identical over 9 bases. This CDR3 spans 15 amino acids. The germline CDR1 and CDR2 sequences are WSHSY and SAAADI. The trim removed 4 bases at V and 2 bases at J, leaving 4 bases unmatched.

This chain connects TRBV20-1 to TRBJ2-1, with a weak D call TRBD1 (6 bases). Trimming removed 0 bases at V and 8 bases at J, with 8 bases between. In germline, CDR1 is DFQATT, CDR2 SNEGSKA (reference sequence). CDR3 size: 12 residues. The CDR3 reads CSARDRGYEQFF. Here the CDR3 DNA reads TGCAGTGCTAGAGATAGGGGGTATGAGCAGTTCTTC.

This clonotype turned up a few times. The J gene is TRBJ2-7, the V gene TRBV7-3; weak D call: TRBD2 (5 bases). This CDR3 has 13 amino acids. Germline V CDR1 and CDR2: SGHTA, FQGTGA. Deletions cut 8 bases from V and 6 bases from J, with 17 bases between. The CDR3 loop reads CASAEGEVSEQYF. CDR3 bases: TGTGCCAGCGCCGAGGGAGAAGTCTCCGAGCAGTACTTC.

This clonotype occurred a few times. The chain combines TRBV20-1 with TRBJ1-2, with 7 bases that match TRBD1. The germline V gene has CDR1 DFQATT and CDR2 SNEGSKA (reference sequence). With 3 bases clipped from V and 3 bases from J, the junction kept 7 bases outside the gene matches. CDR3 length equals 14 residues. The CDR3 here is CSASRRGLDYGYTF. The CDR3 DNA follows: TGCAGTGCTAGTAGGAGGGGGCTAGACTATGGCTACACCTTC.

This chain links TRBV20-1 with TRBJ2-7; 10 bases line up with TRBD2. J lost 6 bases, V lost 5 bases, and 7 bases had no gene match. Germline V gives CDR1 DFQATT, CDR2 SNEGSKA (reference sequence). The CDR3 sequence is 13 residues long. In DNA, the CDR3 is TGCAGTGCTGACCTAGCGGGAGTACCCGAGCAGTACTTC. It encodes CSADLAGVPEQYF.

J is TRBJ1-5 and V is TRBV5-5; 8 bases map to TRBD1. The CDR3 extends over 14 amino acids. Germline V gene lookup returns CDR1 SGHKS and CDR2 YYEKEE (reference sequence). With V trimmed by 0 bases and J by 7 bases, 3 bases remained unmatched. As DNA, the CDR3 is TGTGCCAGCAGCTTGGCAGGGGGCGAGCAGCCCCAGCATTTT. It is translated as CASSLAGGEQPQHF.

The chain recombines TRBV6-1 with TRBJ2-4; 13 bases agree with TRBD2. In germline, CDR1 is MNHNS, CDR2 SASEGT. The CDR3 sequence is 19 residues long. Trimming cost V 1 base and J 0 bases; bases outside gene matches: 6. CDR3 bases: TGTGCCAGCAGTGAAGGGACTAGCGGGGGTTTCCTAGCCAAAAACATTCAGTACTTC. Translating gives CASSEGTSGGFLAKNIQYF.

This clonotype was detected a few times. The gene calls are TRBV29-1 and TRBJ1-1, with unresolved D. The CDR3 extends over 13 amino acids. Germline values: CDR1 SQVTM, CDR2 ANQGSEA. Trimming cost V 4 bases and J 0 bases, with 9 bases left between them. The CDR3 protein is CSVVRPLNTEAFF. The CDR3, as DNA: TGCAGCGTTGTCCGACCGCTGAACACTGAAGCTTTCTTT.

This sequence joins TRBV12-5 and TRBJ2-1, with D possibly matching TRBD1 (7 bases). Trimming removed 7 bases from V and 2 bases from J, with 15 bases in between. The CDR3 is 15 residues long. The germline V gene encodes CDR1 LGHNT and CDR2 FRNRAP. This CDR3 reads CASDDREVAYNEQFF. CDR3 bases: TGTGCTAGTGATGACAGGGAGGTTGCCTACAATGAGCAGTTCTTC.

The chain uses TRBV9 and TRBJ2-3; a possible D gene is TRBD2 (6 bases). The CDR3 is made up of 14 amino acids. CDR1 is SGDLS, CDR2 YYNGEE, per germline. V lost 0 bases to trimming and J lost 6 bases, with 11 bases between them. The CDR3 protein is CASSVGRVSDTQYF. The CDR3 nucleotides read TGTGCCAGCAGCGTAGGGAGGGTGTCTGATACGCAGTATTTT.

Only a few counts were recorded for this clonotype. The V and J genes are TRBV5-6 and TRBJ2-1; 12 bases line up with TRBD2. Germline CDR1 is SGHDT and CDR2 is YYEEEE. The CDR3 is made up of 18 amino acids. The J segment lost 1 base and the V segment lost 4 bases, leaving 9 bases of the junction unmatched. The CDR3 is CASSPRTSGATSYNEQFF. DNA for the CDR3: TGTGCCAGCAGCCCACGGACTAGCGGGGCCACTTCCTACAATGAGCAGTTCTTC. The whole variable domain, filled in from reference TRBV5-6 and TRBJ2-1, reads DAGVTQSPTHLIKTRGQQVTLRCSPKSGHDTVSWYQQALGQGPQFIFQYYEEEERQRGNFPDRFSGHQFPNYSSELNVNALLLGDSALYLCASSPRTSGATSYNEQFFGPGTRLTVL.

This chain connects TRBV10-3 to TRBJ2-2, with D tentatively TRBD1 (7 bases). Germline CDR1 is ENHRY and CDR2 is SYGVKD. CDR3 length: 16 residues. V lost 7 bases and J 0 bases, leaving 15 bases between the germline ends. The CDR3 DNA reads TGTGCCATCAACAGGGCGGGACAGTCGAACACCGGGGAGCTGTTTTTT. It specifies CAINRAGQSNTGELFF.

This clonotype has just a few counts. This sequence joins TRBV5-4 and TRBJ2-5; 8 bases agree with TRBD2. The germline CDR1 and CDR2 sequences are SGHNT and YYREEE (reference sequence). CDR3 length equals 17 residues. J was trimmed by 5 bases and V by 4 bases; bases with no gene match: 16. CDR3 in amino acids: CASSHYSGLGHSETQYF. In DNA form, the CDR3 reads TGTGCCAGCAGCCATTATTCGGGACTAGGACATTCGGAGACCCAGTACTTC.

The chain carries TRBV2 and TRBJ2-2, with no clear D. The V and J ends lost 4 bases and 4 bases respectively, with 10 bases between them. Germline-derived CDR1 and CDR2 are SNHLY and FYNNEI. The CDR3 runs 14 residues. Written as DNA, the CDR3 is TGTGCCAGCAGTGCTGAACAGACCACCGGGGAGCTGTTTTTT. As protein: CASSAEQTTGELFF.

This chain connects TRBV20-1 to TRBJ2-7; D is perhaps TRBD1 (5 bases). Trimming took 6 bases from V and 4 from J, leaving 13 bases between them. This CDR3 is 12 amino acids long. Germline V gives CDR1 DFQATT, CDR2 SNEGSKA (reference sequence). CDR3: CSALFRQYEQYV. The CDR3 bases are TGCAGTGCCCTCTTCCGACAGTACGAGCAGTACGTC.

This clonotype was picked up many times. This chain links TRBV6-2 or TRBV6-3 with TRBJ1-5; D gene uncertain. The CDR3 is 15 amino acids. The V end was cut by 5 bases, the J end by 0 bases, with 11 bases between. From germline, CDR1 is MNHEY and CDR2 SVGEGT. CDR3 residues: CASSPRSGSNQPQHF. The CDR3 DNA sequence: TGTGCCAGCAGTCCCCGATCAGGTAGCAATCAGCCCCAGCATTTT.

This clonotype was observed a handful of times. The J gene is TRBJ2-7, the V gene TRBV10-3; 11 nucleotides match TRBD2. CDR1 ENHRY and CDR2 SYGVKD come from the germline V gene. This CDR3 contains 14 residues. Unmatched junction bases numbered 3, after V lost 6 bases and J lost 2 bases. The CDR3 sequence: CAISGTSGTYEQYF. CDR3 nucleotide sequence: TGTGCCATCAGCGGGACTAGCGGAACCTACGAGCAGTACTTC.

In nucleotides, the CDR3 is TGTGCCAGCAGCTCGCCACGGACACCAAAATTCACCGGGGAGCTGTTTTTT. Its protein product is CASSSPRTPKFTGELFF. The V and J genes are TRBV7-6 and TRBJ2-2; tentative D call: TRBD1 (5 bases). V lost 4 bases and J lost 4, with 19 bases in between. The CDR3 totals 17 residues. Germline-derived CDR1 and CDR2 are SGHVS and FNYEAQ.